A selection of T cell receptor beta chains follows, all from one sample in a study of T cell responses to AZD1222 COVID-19 vaccine. TCRdb keeps only in-frame clones here, not all; method: immunoSEQ multiplex PCR. The table shows over 150,000 clones, with 90% occurring only once. Source: peripheral blood, taken on day 0 of AZD1222 vaccination. The receptors stem from an adult in good health. Both conserved end residues are part of each CDR3. The D gene is left open where the match is weak. The listing skips clone size in some rows; elsewhere it reads once, few, many or a size class.

CDR3nt: TGCGCCAGCAGCGGAGGGACGGTAGAAAAACTGTTTTTT; CDR3aa: CASSGGTVEKLFF; abundance: NA; v_gene: TRBV5-1; d_gene: NA; j_gene: TRBJ1-4
CDR3nt: TGTGCCTGGAGTGTATTGGAGGGGCGGCATCAGCCCCAGCATTTT; CDR3aa: CAWSVLEGRHQPQHF; abundance: NA; v_gene: TRBV30; d_gene: NA; j_gene: TRBJ1-5
CDR3nt: TGTGCCAGCAGTTCGTCACCACCCGGGGAGCTGTTTTTT; CDR3aa: CASSSSPPGELFF; abundance: NA; v_gene: TRBV28; d_gene: NA; j_gene: TRBJ2-2
CDR3nt: TGTGCCAGCAGACCGGGGGGCCCCTCCTACGAGCAGTACTTC; CDR3aa: CASRPGGPSYEQYF; abundance: NA; v_gene: TRBV28; d_gene: NA; j_gene: TRBJ2-7
CDR3nt: TGTGCCAGCAGTGTGTTGGGGGGGAACACTGAAGCTTTCTTT; CDR3aa: CASSVLGGNTEAFF; abundance: NA; v_gene: TRBV27; d_gene: NA; j_gene: TRBJ1-1
CDR3nt: TGTGCCAGCAGCGTAGATGCAGGGGGGTCCTACGAGCAGTACTTC; CDR3aa: CASSVDAGGSYEQYF; abundance: once; v_gene: TRBV9; d_gene: NA; j_gene: TRBJ2-7
CDR3nt: TGTGCCAGCAGCTTAAGTCGGGTTAACTATGGCTACACCTTC; CDR3aa: CASSLSRVNYGYTF; abundance: NA; v_gene: TRBV11-2; d_gene: NA; j_gene: TRBJ1-2
CDR3nt: TGTGCCAGCTCCGGGACAGCTAACACTGAAGCTTTCTTT; CDR3aa: CASSGTANTEAFF; abundance: NA; v_gene: TRBV10-3; d_gene: TRBD1; j_gene: TRBJ1-1
CDR3nt: TGTGCCAGCAGTCAGTCTTGGACAGGGTTGGATGAAAAACTGTTTTTT; CDR3aa: CASSQSWTGLDEKLFF; abundance: NA; v_gene: TRBV6-2/TRBV6-3; d_gene: TRBD1; j_gene: TRBJ1-4
CDR3nt: TGTGCCAGCAGCCAAGACTCTCTGGAGGGAGACACTGAAGCTTTCTTT; CDR3aa: CASSQDSLEGDTEAFF; abundance: NA; v_gene: TRBV4-2; d_gene: NA; j_gene: TRBJ1-1
CDR3nt: TGTGCCAGCAGCCAAGCCGGGGCAGAGACCCAGTACTTC; CDR3aa: CASSQAGAETQYF; abundance: NA; v_gene: TRBV3-1/TRBV3-2; d_gene: NA; j_gene: TRBJ2-5
CDR3nt: TGCGCCAGCAGCAGAGATGGCCGGGACGGAAACTATGGCTACACCTTC; CDR3aa: CASSRDGRDGNYGYTF; abundance: NA; v_gene: TRBV5-1; d_gene: NA; j_gene: TRBJ1-2
CDR3nt: TGTGCCAGCAGCCAAGAGCGGGGGATAGATACGCAGTATTTT; CDR3aa: CASSQERGIDTQYF; abundance: few; v_gene: TRBV14; d_gene: TRBD2; j_gene: TRBJ2-3
CDR3nt: TGCGCCAGCAGCGAAGGGAATTCACCCCTCCACTTT; CDR3aa: CASSEGNSPLHF; abundance: NA; v_gene: TRBV5-1; d_gene: NA; j_gene: TRBJ1-6
CDR3nt: TGTGCCAGCAGCCAAGATCGGCAGGCCCGATCTGAGAAACTGTTTTTT; CDR3aa: CASSQDRQARSEKLFF; abundance: once; v_gene: TRBV3-1/TRBV3-2; d_gene: NA; j_gene: TRBJ1-4
CDR3nt: TGTGCCAGCAGTAGGGGGTTCCAGCCCCAGCATTTT; CDR3aa: CASSRGFQPQHF; abundance: NA; v_gene: TRBV6-2/TRBV6-3; d_gene: NA; j_gene: TRBJ1-5
CDR3nt: TGTGCCAGCAGCCCTCATTTGAACTATGGCTACACCTTC; CDR3aa: CASSPHLNYGYTF; abundance: few; v_gene: TRBV11-3; d_gene: NA; j_gene: TRBJ1-2
CDR3nt: TGTGCCAGCAGTTACTCGACAGTCCAGCCCCAGCATTTT; CDR3aa: CASSYSTVQPQHF; abundance: NA; v_gene: TRBV6-2/TRBV6-3; d_gene: NA; j_gene: TRBJ1-5
CDR3nt: TGTGCCAGCAGGGAACGACAGGGGCTGTACGAGCAGTACTTC; CDR3aa: CASRERQGLYEQYF; abundance: NA; v_gene: TRBV2; d_gene: TRBD1; j_gene: TRBJ2-7
CDR3nt: TGTGCCAGCAGCCCCCTTGGCCCCGCAGGCGGGGAGCTGTTTTTT; CDR3aa: CASSPLGPAGGELFF; abundance: NA; v_gene: TRBV11-1; d_gene: NA; j_gene: TRBJ2-2
CDR3nt: TGTGCCAGCAGTTTTTTCGCGGACAGCTACGAGCAGTACTTC; CDR3aa: CASSFFADSYEQYF; abundance: NA; v_gene: TRBV28; d_gene: NA; j_gene: TRBJ2-7
CDR3nt: TGTGCCAGCAGTTTATTTTTCCGGGGGCAAGAGACCCAGTACTTC; CDR3aa: CASSLFFRGQETQYF; abundance: NA; v_gene: TRBV28; d_gene: NA; j_gene: TRBJ2-5
CDR3nt: TGTGCCAGCAGTTACCCCGAGACAGGGAGACCTGAAGCTTTCTTT; CDR3aa: CASSYPETGRPEAFF; abundance: NA; v_gene: TRBV6-2/TRBV6-3; d_gene: TRBD1; j_gene: TRBJ1-1
CDR3nt: TGTGCCAGCAGCCTGTGGACGGTGAACACTGAAGCTTTCTTT; CDR3aa: CASSLWTVNTEAFF; abundance: once; v_gene: TRBV14; d_gene: NA; j_gene: TRBJ1-1
CDR3nt: TGTGCCAGCAGTTTCCGACTAGCGGACACGCAGTATTTT; CDR3aa: CASSFRLADTQYF; abundance: NA; v_gene: TRBV28; d_gene: TRBD2; j_gene: TRBJ2-3
CDR3nt: TGTGCTAGCAGTCTCGGGGGAAGCAACACCGGGGAGCTGTTTTTT; CDR3aa: CASSLGGSNTGELFF; abundance: NA; v_gene: TRBV7-7; d_gene: NA; j_gene: TRBJ2-2
CDR3nt: TGTGCCAGCAGTTCCGACAGGGGTAGCTATGGCTACACCTTC; CDR3aa: CASSSDRGSYGYTF; abundance: NA; v_gene: TRBV27; d_gene: TRBD1; j_gene: TRBJ1-2
CDR3nt: TGTGCCAGCAGTCCCTACGAGAGGGAGGGCACTGAAGCTTTCTTT; CDR3aa: CASSPYEREGTEAFF; abundance: NA; v_gene: TRBV6-2/TRBV6-3; d_gene: NA; j_gene: TRBJ1-1
CDR3nt: TGTGCCAGCGGCGACAGAAGTTTGAACACTGAAGCTTTCTTT; CDR3aa: CASGDRSLNTEAFF; abundance: NA; v_gene: TRBV6-5; d_gene: NA; j_gene: TRBJ1-1
CDR3nt: TGTGCCAGCAGGGGGAGAAAGGGGCTTAGCTCCTACGAGCAGTACTTC; CDR3aa: CASRGRKGLSSYEQYF; abundance: NA; v_gene: TRBV11-3; d_gene: NA; j_gene: TRBJ2-7
CDR3nt: TGTGCCAGCAGCGCCGGGACAGGGGGCGAAGCTTTCTTT; CDR3aa: CASSAGTGGEAFF; abundance: NA; v_gene: TRBV9; d_gene: TRBD1; j_gene: TRBJ1-1
CDR3nt: TGCGCCAGCAGTGTACCAGGACAGGGGAACTATGGCTACACCTTC; CDR3aa: CASSVPGQGNYGYTF; abundance: few; v_gene: TRBV10-2; d_gene: TRBD1; j_gene: TRBJ1-2
CDR3nt: TGTGCCAGCAGCAAGCGGACCGCTTATTCACCCCTCCACTTT; CDR3aa: CASSKRTAYSPLHF; abundance: NA; v_gene: TRBV7-2; d_gene: NA; j_gene: TRBJ1-6
CDR3nt: TGTGCCAGCAGGACAGGTTATAGCAATCAGCCCCAGCATTTT; CDR3aa: CASRTGYSNQPQHF; abundance: once; v_gene: TRBV6-5; d_gene: NA; j_gene: TRBJ1-5
CDR3nt: TGTGCCAGTAGGGGGGACAGGGATTATGGCTACACCTTC; CDR3aa: CASRGDRDYGYTF; abundance: NA; v_gene: TRBV19; d_gene: TRBD1; j_gene: TRBJ1-2
CDR3nt: TGCGCCAGCAGCCAAGACAGGTGGGGGCAGACCTATGGCTACACCTTC; CDR3aa: CASSQDRWGQTYGYTF; abundance: NA; v_gene: TRBV4-1; d_gene: NA; j_gene: TRBJ1-2
CDR3nt: TGTGCCAGTAGTATTTCTTGGAGGGGAGGACAGCCCCAGCATTTT; CDR3aa: CASSISWRGGQPQHF; abundance: NA; v_gene: TRBV19; d_gene: NA; j_gene: TRBJ1-5
CDR3nt: TGTGCCAGCAGTTTGTGGGCAACCTACGAGCAGTACTTC; CDR3aa: CASSLWATYEQYF; abundance: NA; v_gene: TRBV28; d_gene: NA; j_gene: TRBJ2-7
CDR3nt: TGCGCCAGCAGCCAAGAGAGGTGGGGCGTGGTCACGCAGTATTTT; CDR3aa: CASSQERWGVVTQYF; abundance: NA; v_gene: TRBV4-3; d_gene: NA; j_gene: TRBJ2-3
CDR3nt: TGTGCCATCAGTGAGTCTGGAGCGGGGCAGAAGGATGAGCAGTTCTTC; CDR3aa: CAISESGAGQKDEQFF; abundance: once; v_gene: TRBV10-3; d_gene: TRBD2; j_gene: TRBJ2-1
CDR3nt: TGCGCCAGCAGCTTGAGCTCCTACGAGCAGTACTTC; CDR3aa: CASSLSSYEQYF; abundance: NA; v_gene: TRBV5-1; d_gene: NA; j_gene: TRBJ2-7
CDR3nt: TGCGCCAGCAGCCAAGGGATCACAGATACGCAGTATTTT; CDR3aa: CASSQGITDTQYF; abundance: NA; v_gene: TRBV4-3; d_gene: NA; j_gene: TRBJ2-3
CDR3nt: TGCAGCGTTCCGAGGGAGGGCCTGAACACTGAAGCTTTCTTT; CDR3aa: CSVPREGLNTEAFF; abundance: NA; v_gene: TRBV29-1; d_gene: NA; j_gene: TRBJ1-1
CDR3nt: TGCAGCGTTGAATGGGTGACTGAGCAGTTCTTC; CDR3aa: CSVEWVTEQFF; abundance: NA; v_gene: TRBV29-1; d_gene: NA; j_gene: TRBJ2-1
CDR3nt: TGTGCCACCAGTGATTACCCCGCCTTGGACGGGAACGATCAGCCCCAGCATTTT; CDR3aa: CATSDYPALDGNDQPQHF; abundance: once; v_gene: TRBV24-1; d_gene: NA; j_gene: TRBJ1-5
CDR3nt: TGTGCCAGCAGCCAGATAGCGGGCAACGAGCAGTACTTC; CDR3aa: CASSQIAGNEQYF; abundance: NA; v_gene: TRBV3-1/TRBV3-2; d_gene: TRBD2; j_gene: TRBJ2-7
CDR3nt: TGTGCCAGCAGTACAGGACAGGGATATGGCTACACCTTC; CDR3aa: CASSTGQGYGYTF; abundance: once; v_gene: TRBV27; d_gene: TRBD1; j_gene: TRBJ1-2
CDR3nt: TGTGCCAGCAGCCGAGACAATGAGCAGTTCTTC; CDR3aa: CASSRDNEQFF; abundance: NA; v_gene: TRBV14; d_gene: NA; j_gene: TRBJ2-1
CDR3nt: TGTGCCAGCAGTTTGGGTCCAGGTGGGTTCAATCAGCCCCAGCATTTT; CDR3aa: CASSLGPGGFNQPQHF; abundance: NA; v_gene: TRBV27; d_gene: NA; j_gene: TRBJ1-5
CDR3nt: TGTGCCAGCAGGGCTAAGGGGAAGAGGCTCACTGAAGCTTTCTTT; CDR3aa: CASRAKGKRLTEAFF; abundance: once; v_gene: TRBV6-5; d_gene: NA; j_gene: TRBJ1-1
CDR3nt: TGTGCCAGCAGTGAAGCGCTTCTTGGAAAAGAGACCCAGTACTTC; CDR3aa: CASSEALLGKETQYF; abundance: NA; v_gene: TRBV6-1; d_gene: NA; j_gene: TRBJ2-5